The 16 T cell receptor beta chains given below trace back to one sample, sequenced in a study of Graves' ophthalmopathy and Graves' hyperthyroidism. RNA transcripts provided the template for amplifying TCR beta CDR3 regions. RT-PCR with HTBI primers came first, then second-round multiplex PCR. A single record per CDR3 protein comes from TCRdb applying MiXCR to the multiplex PCR reads. The repertoire holds some 1.1 million distinct CDR3 sequences, with around a third as singletons. Sequencing used peripheral blood or thyroid tissue (not recorded which). The receptors derive from an adult man with Graves' hyperthyroidism.

This clonotype was observed once. The chain joins TRBV5-1 to TRBJ2-7, with D perhaps TRBD2 (6 bases). The V and J ends lost 5 bases and 3 bases respectively, with 24 bases between them. The CDR3 extends over 17 amino acids. The germline gives CDR1 SGHRS, CDR2 YFSETQ. The CDR3 loop reads CASRPPAGGLDFYEQYF. The CDR3 DNA reads TGCGCCAGCAGGCCCCCGGCCGGGGGTCTAGACTTCTACGAGCAGTACTTC.

This clonotype has a handful of counts. This rearrangement joins TRBV29-1 to TRBJ1-1; D not resolved. Trimming pared 4 bases from V and 4 bases from J, leaving 13 bases between. The CDR3 length is 13 residues. Germline V gene sequence: CDR1 SQVTM, CDR2 ANQGSEA. The CDR3 region is CSVGGRVATEAFF. As DNA, the CDR3 is TGCAGCGTTGGGGGTAGGGTGGCCACTGAAGCTTTCTTT. Looking up the rest from reference TRBV29-1 and TRBJ1-1 gives the full variable domain: SAVISQKPSRDICQRGTSLTIQCQVDSQVTMMFWYRQQPGQSLTLIATANQGSEATYESGFVIDKFPISRPNLTFSTLTVSNMSPEDSSIYLCSVGGRVATEAFFGQGTRLTVV.

In regard to this clonotype: Given a much more abundant clone one base away, this may be a read error. Here the CDR3 DNA reads TGTGCCAGCAGTTTAGGGACGGAGGGTCAGGGCTACACCTTC. Translated: CASSLGTEGQGYTF. This sequence joins TRBV12-3 or TRBV12-4 and TRBJ1-2; D call uncertain. The CDR3 has 14 residues. V dropped 1 base and J dropped 8 bases, with 14 bases sitting between them.

This clonotype was detected once. The CDR3 protein is CASSHTWFWANYGYTF. The CDR3 region has the DNA TGTGCCAGCAGTCACACTTGGTTCTGGGCTAACTATGGCTACACCTTC. V is TRBV7-9 and J is TRBJ1-2; D unresolved. Trimming pared 6 bases from V and 0 bases from J, leaving 17 bases between. The CDR3 contains 16 residues. Germline CDR1 reads SEHNR; CDR2 reads FQNEAQ (reference sequence). The full variable domain, completed using reference TRBV7-9 and TRBJ1-2, is DTGVSQNPRHKITKRGQNVTFRCDPISEHNRLYWYRQTLGQGPEFLTYFQNEAQLEKSRLLSDRFSAERPKGSFSTLEIQRTEQGDSAMYLCASSHTWFWANYGYTFGSGTRLTVV.

Worth noting for this clonotype: The junction and the germline gene differ at one end; a read error may be behind it. The CDR3 protein is CASSYSKDQELFF. CDR3 coding DNA: TGTGCCAGCAGTTACTCGAAGGATCAGGAGCTGTTTTTT. The genes are TRBV10-3 and TRBJ2-2; D is unclear. The CDR3 runs 13 residues. The germline gives CDR1 ENHRY, CDR2 SYGVKD.

Comments on this clonotype: A much larger clone differs by one base, so this may be a read error. The chain recombines TRBV11-2 with TRBJ2-7; 9 positions match TRBD1. Germline lookup yields CDR1 SGHAT and CDR2 FQNNGV. CDR3 length: 15 residues. V shed 5 bases, J shed 3 bases, and the junction held 8 bases outside the gene matches. For the CDR3, the DNA is TGTGCCAGCAGCGCGCGGGACAGGGCTCGCTACGAGCAGTACTTC. Translating gives CASSARDRARYEQYF.

The chain uses TRBV7-9 and TRBJ2-7; 9 nucleotides match TRBD1. CDR3 size: 15 residues. Germline V gene data show CDR1 as SEHNR and CDR2 as FQNEAQ (reference sequence). Losses at the gene ends were 6 bases for V and 3 bases for J; bases not matched to a gene: 9. The CDR3 nucleotides are TGTGCCAGCAGTCCGGGACAGGGAGGGCTCTACGAGCAGTACTTC. It is translated as CASSPGQGGLYEQYF.

The chain recombines TRBV13 with TRBJ1-2; D gene uncertain. Per germline, CDR1 PRHDT and CDR2 FYEKMQ (reference sequence). This CDR3 region has 14 residues. Trimming removed 5 bases from V and 4 bases from J, with 14 bases in between. CDR3 residues: CASSPRWVSYGYTF. The CDR3 coding sequence is TGTGCCAGCAGCCCAAGATGGGTTAGCTATGGCTACACCTTC. The full variable domain, its missing parts supplied by reference TRBV13 and TRBJ1-2, is AAGVIQSPRHLIKEKRETATLKCYPIPRHDTVYWYQQGPGQDPQFLISFYEKMQSDKGSIPDRFSAQQFSDYHSELNMSSLELGDSALYFCASSPRWVSYGYTFGSGTRLTVV.

This clonotype was seen once. A junction boundary mismatches the germline segment, possibly from a read error. This rearrangement joins TRBV10-1 to TRBJ1-5, with D tentatively TRBD1 (5 bases). The CDR3 contains 14 residues. The germline gives CDR1 WNHNN, CDR2 SYGVQD (reference sequence). In DNA, the CDR3 is TGTGCCAGCCGGGGCGACACCAAGATCAGCCCCCAGCATTTT. It codes for CASRGDTKISPQHF.

J is TRBJ2-5 and V is TRBV15; D might be TRBD2 (5 bases). Germline V gene lookup returns CDR1 LNHNV and CDR2 YYDKDF (reference sequence). CDR3 size: 18 residues. V was clipped by 0 bases and J by 2 bases, with 19 bases between them. The DNA for the CDR3 is TGTGCCACCAGCAGAGATCTCTCCTTAGGAGAGCGGCAAGAGACCCAGTACTTC. It specifies CATSRDLSLGERQETQYF.

This clonotype was seen more than once but under ten times. The chain has TRBV11-2 and TRBJ1-1; D is perhaps TRBD1 (6 bases). The CDR3 is made up of 14 amino acids. V was clipped by 3 bases and J by 1 base, with 9 bases between them. In germline, CDR1 is SGHAT, CDR2 FQNNGV. CDR3 sequence (DNA): TGTGCCAGCAGCTTGGACAGTACGAACACTGAAGCTTTCTTT. This encodes CASSLDSTNTEAFF.

The CDR3 DNA follows: TGTGCCAGCAGCTTAGGACTAGCGGTCTTTGGAAACACCATATATTTT. The encoded protein is CASSLGLAVFGNTIYF. The V gene is TRBV7-3, the J gene TRBJ1-3, with D unresolved. This CDR3 region has 16 residues. Trimming left V 2 bases short and J 3 bases short, with 14 bases between. Germline CDR1 reads SGHTA; CDR2 reads FQGTGA.

The rearrangement joins TRBV7-9 to TRBJ1-2, with a weak D call TRBD1 (6 bases). Trimming removed 0 bases from V and 6 bases from J, with 11 bases in between. The CDR3 is 14 amino acids. CDR1 is SEHNR, CDR2 FQNEAQ, per germline (reference sequence). Written as DNA, the CDR3 is TGTGCCAGCAGCTTAGCCGCGGGGGGCGATGGCTACACCTTC. Translating it yields CASSLAAGGDGYTF. Looking up the rest from reference TRBV7-9 and TRBJ1-2 gives the full variable domain: DTGVSQNPRHKITKRGQNVTFRCDPISEHNRLYWYRQTLGQGPEFLTYFQNEAQLEKSRLLSDRFSAERPKGSFSTLEIQRTEQGDSAMYLCASSLAAGGDGYTFGSGTRLTVV.

The chain employs TRBV30 and TRBJ1-4; D gene uncertain. CDR1 GTSNPN and CDR2 SVGIG come from the germline V gene (reference sequence). CDR3 length: 16 amino acids. V was cut by 0 bases and J by 3 bases, with 14 bases left in between. The CDR3 reads CAWSVGWTGSNEKLFF. CDR3 DNA sequence: TGTGCCTGGAGTGTAGGGTGGACGGGTTCTAATGAAAAACTGTTTTTT.

V and J are TRBV27 and TRBJ1-5; D unclear. CDR3 length: 15 amino acids. Germline V gene lookup returns CDR1 MNHEY and CDR2 SMNVEV (reference sequence). V was clipped by 4 bases and J by 4 bases, with 14 bases between them. CDR3 in amino acids: CASSYSPGVNQPQHF. DNA of the CDR3: TGTGCCAGCAGTTACTCACCCGGGGTAAATCAGCCCCAGCATTTT.

This clonotype was observed once. V is TRBV19 and J is TRBJ2-7; D is uncertain. V was pared by 9 bases and J by 3 bases, with 21 bases between. This CDR3 region has 15 residues. CDR1 is LNHDA, CDR2 SQIVND, per germline (reference sequence). CDR3 sequence reads: CASSGPGGAVYEQYF. The CDR3 coding sequence is TGTGCCAGCAGTGGCCCGGGCGGAGCTGTCTACGAGCAGTACTTC.